These T cell receptor beta chains were read from a single sample in a study of T-cell reconstitution after alpha-beta-depleted transplantation in children. TCRdb fed the PCR reads into MiXCR, producing one record per CDR3 protein. Counted here are some 130,000 distinct CDR3 sequences, roughly 9% occurring once; the ten biggest clones make up about 24%. This specimen was PBMCs, mostly from graft donor cells, taken 180 days after TCRalphabeta/CD19-depleted stem cell transplant. The receptors here all came from a girl younger than two who had a stem cell transplant for combined immunodeficiency, so the T cells may come from the graft donor. CDR3s include the opening cysteine and the closing phenylalanine or tryptophan. Fields, in order: J gene, V gene, D gene, CDR3 protein. The D gene is left open where the match is weak.

TRBJ2-7	TRBV12-3/TRBV12-4	TRBD1	CASSFGRQGGEQYF
TRBJ2-5	TRBV10-3	NA	CAIGPAQETQYF
TRBJ2-1	TRBV5-1	NA	CASSLDREPRQFF
TRBJ2-2	TRBV7-9	NA	CASSPGLFGELFF
TRBJ2-3	TRBV5-5	TRBD1	CASSLYQGADTQYF
TRBJ1-5	TRBV5-1	TRBD1	CASSFSPMGRGRNQPQHF
TRBJ1-6	TRBV5-1	NA	CASSLVGATNSPLHF
TRBJ2-3	TRBV10-3	NA	CAISEGGRSTDTQYF
TRBJ2-7	TRBV6-1	NA	CASSKAPGGYEQYF
TRBJ2-2	TRBV9	NA	CASALGSANTGELFF
TRBJ2-5	TRBV23-1	NA	CASSQSRQQSETQYF
TRBJ1-5	TRBV20-1	NA	CSAGGLYSNQPQHF
TRBJ1-5	TRBV11-2	TRBD1	CASSGTGTGTQPQHF
TRBJ2-3	TRBV7-2	NA	CASSFRGLASTDTQYF
TRBJ2-5	TRBV7-9	TRBD1	CASSLTRQGQETQYF
TRBJ2-7	TRBV28	NA	CASSLFGAPSYEQYF
TRBJ2-3	TRBV28	TRBD2	CAAGLAEGGDTQYF
TRBJ1-2	TRBV7-2	TRBD1	CASSLRQGERDYGYTF
TRBJ2-5	TRBV29-1	NA	CSVEEAPGKETQYF
TRBJ2-2	TRBV12-3/TRBV12-4	NA	CASSPGWAWELFF
TRBJ2-7	TRBV10-3	NA	CAISEEGNRNEQYF
TRBJ2-6	TRBV5-1	TRBD1	CASSFRKGGSAGANVLTF
TRBJ2-1	TRBV10-3	NA	CAIRGRYGYNEQFF
TRBJ2-1	TRBV10-3	TRBD2	CAISVTSGSLDNEQFF
TRBJ1-1	TRBV4-2	NA	CASSHPFWGPNTEAFF
TRBJ1-5	TRBV12-3/TRBV12-4	TRBD1	CASSRGQGRRNQPQHF
TRBJ2-1	TRBV6-5	NA	CASSYGSSANEQFF
TRBJ2-7	TRBV20-1	NA	CSARDEARGFYEQYF
TRBJ2-1	TRBV27	TRBD2	CASSGGLAGVLSYNEQFF
TRBJ2-7	TRBV20-1	NA	CSADPPGVSEQYF
TRBJ2-3	TRBV21-1	NA	CASSTRGESAGTDTQYF
TRBJ1-5	TRBV6-2/TRBV6-3	NA	CASSYDGGANQPQHF
TRBJ2-7	TRBV20-1	NA	CSARGDEGLLYEQYF
TRBJ2-7	TRBV29-1	TRBD2	CSVAGVNYEQYF
TRBJ2-7	TRBV4-3	NA	CASSQESGASTYEQYF
TRBJ2-4	TRBV20-1	TRBD2	CSARVRRGGLPSMAKNIQYF